What follows is one T cell receptor beta chain and its context. These data originate in a study of blood T cell repertoires in COVID-19. Across the study: Samples taken during acute and convalescent COVID-19 were collected in the United States, Italy and Spain. PBMCs, B-cell-depleted T cells, or T cells provided the cDNA or gDNA that made up the material.

V was cut by 4 bases and J by 3 bases, with 16 bases left in between. The germline V gene encodes CDR1 GTSNPN and CDR2 SVGIG (reference sequence). CDR3 length equals 16 residues. Original processing notes: Reference gene primer amplification in the assay estimated nucleated cell counts. TCRdb's copy holds only in-frame clones and misses some; the assay was immunoSEQ multiplex PCR. V and J calls and clone size follow that table, whereas D and trimming were derived from the DNA. Among about 220,000 clones listed, around 82% were seen once. The chain combines TRBV30 with TRBJ2-6; D may be TRBD1 (6 bases). Sequencing was carried out using peripheral blood. This receptor was obtained from a woman between 70 and 85 years old with acute or convalescent COVID-19. The CDR3: CAWNQGIGGGANVLTF. The DNA for the CDR3 is TGTGCCTGGAATCAGGGGATTGGTGGTGGGGCCAACGTCCTGACTTTC.